Listed below are T cell receptor beta chains from one sample, sequenced in a study of cytomegalovirus exposure and HLA in healthy donors. The protocol was immunoSEQ multiplex PCR, while the TCRdb copy is restricted to in-frame clones and leaves out a portion. The data show 150,000 to 200,000 clones, about three quarters seen once. The sequencing sample was made of PBMCs. The receptors stem from a woman aged 35 to 49 in good health and CMV-seropositive. Each CDR3 is given with its conserved first and last residue. Each record gives: V gene, clone size, J gene, D gene, CDR3 DNA, CDR3 protein. D genes are given only for firm matches. Some rows have no size entry. The others give once, few or many, or a class for an expanded clone.

>TRBV18|.|TRBJ2-7|.
TGTGCCAGCTCACCCGGGACAACCTACGAGCAGTACTTC
CASSPGTTYEQYF
>TRBV2|.|TRBJ2-5|TRBD1
TGTGCCAGCAGGAGGACAGGGCCTGGAGAGACCCAGTACTTC
CASRRTGPGETQYF
>TRBV7-3|.|TRBJ2-6|.
TGTGCCAGCGCTAGCGTGGGGGGCTCTGGGGCCAACGTCCTGACTTTC
CASASVGGSGANVLTF
>TRBV18|.|TRBJ1-5|TRBD1
TGTGCCAGCTCACCCGAGACAGGGTTGGTTCAGCCCCAGCATTTT
CASSPETGLVQPQHF
>TRBV4-2|.|TRBJ1-5|.
TGTGCCAGCAGCCAATTTGAGTACCCGGATAGGGGGCCCCAGCATTTT
CASSQFEYPDRGPQHF
>TRBV20-1|.|TRBJ2-3|.
TGCAGTGCTAGAGATTCGGATACGCAGTATTTT
CSARDSDTQYF
>TRBV6-5|.|TRBJ2-7|.
TGTGCCAGCAATAGGGGGTACGAGCAGTACTTC
CASNRGYEQYF
>TRBV19|few|TRBJ2-7|.
TGTGCCAGTAGTCGGACAGAAGATCCCTACGAGCAGTACTTC
CASSRTEDPYEQYF
>TRBV29-1|.|TRBJ1-1|.
TGCAGCGTTGAAAGTGTACAGCCCATGAACACTGAAGCTTTCTTT
CSVESVQPMNTEAFF
>TRBV2|.|TRBJ1-1|.
TGTGCCAGCAGGCCGACAGTGAACACTGAAGCTTTCTTT
CASRPTVNTEAFF
>TRBV29-1|.|TRBJ2-1|TRBD1
TGCAGCGTAGGACAGGGAAACTACAATGAGCAGTTCTTC
CSVGQGNYNEQFF
>TRBV28|.|TRBJ1-2|.
TGTGCCAGCACCTCAGTGAACCCCAACTATGGCTACACCTTC
CASTSVNPNYGYTF
>TRBV4-1|.|TRBJ2-5|.
TGCGCCAGCAGCCAAGCCAGCGGAAAAGAGACCCAGTACTTC
CASSQASGKETQYF
>TRBV6-1|.|TRBJ2-2|.
TGTGCCATTCCAAGAGAGAGCACCGGGGAGCTGTTTTTT
CAIPRESTGELFF
>TRBV29-1|.|TRBJ2-3|.
TGCAGCGCTCCCGGGACTCTCCTCACAGATACGCAGTATTTT
CSAPGTLLTDTQYF
>TRBV5-6|.|TRBJ2-1|TRBD2
TGTGCCAGCAGCTTTAGGCGGGGGGGCCCTGATGAGCAGTTCTTC
CASSFRRGGPDEQFF
>TRBV19|.|TRBJ2-5|TRBD2
TGTGCCAGTAGTCCAACCGCGGGGGGGACCCAGTACTTC
CASSPTAGGTQYF
>TRBV7-3|.|TRBJ2-1|.
TGTGCCAGCAGCTTAAGGCTCTACAATGAGCAGTTCTTC
CASSLRLYNEQFF
>TRBV5-6|.|TRBJ2-7|TRBD2
TGTGCCAGCAGCCCGGGGGGGGCAGGGACCTACGAGCAGTACTTC
CASSPGGAGTYEQYF
>TRBV4-1|.|TRBJ1-4|.
TGCGCCAGCAGAAAACAGGGATTAGTTACTAATGAAAAACTGTTTTTT
CASRKQGLVTNEKLFF
>TRBV2|.|TRBJ1-4|.
TGTGCCAGCCTTGCACCGGGAGCGGGTGAAAAACTGTTTTTT
CASLAPGAGEKLFF
>TRBV4-1|.|TRBJ2-6|.
TGCGCCAGCAGCCAAAGAGAGGGCGGGGAACGCATCGGGGCCAACGGCCTGACTTTC
CASSQREGGERIGANGLTF
>TRBV29-1|.|TRBJ1-2|TRBD1
TGCAGCGTTGAGGAGCACAGGGGGCTCCTAAGCTACACCTTC
CSVEEHRGLLSYTF
>TRBV29-1|.|TRBJ1-2|.
TGCAGCGACAGGACACCTTTTGATGGCTACACCTTC
CSDRTPFDGYTF
>TRBV7-8|few|TRBJ2-7|.
TGTGCCAGCAGTCCCCAGGCGGGAACGGCCTACGAGCAGTACTTC
CASSPQAGTAYEQYF
>TRBV6-5|few|TRBJ1-1|.
TGTGCCAGCAGTCCCTTACGGGGGGGAGCCACTGAAGCTTTCTTT
CASSPLRGGATEAFF
>TRBV10-1|.|TRBJ2-1|TRBD2
TGCGCCAGCAGTGGTGGGACTAGCGACAATGAGCAGTTCTTC
CASSGGTSDNEQFF
>TRBV19|.|TRBJ1-2|.
TGTGCCAGTAGTATTCGGGGGACCTATGGCTACACCTTC
CASSIRGTYGYTF
>TRBV29-1|.|TRBJ1-4|.
TGCAGCGTAGAAGACAGTGATAATGAAAAACTGTTTTTT
CSVEDSDNEKLFF
>TRBV6-6|.|TRBJ1-2|TRBD1
TGTGCCAGCGTTCCCGGGACAGTAGGCTACACCTTC
CASVPGTVGYTF
>TRBV2|.|TRBJ2-4|TRBD2
TGTGCCGTGGGACTAGCGATGCAGTACTTC
CAVGLAMQYF
>TRBV10-2|.|TRBJ2-1|TRBD2
TGCGCCAGCCGGACTAGCGGGGTTAAGGGTGAGCAGTTCTTC
CASRTSGVKGEQFF
>TRBV27|few|TRBJ1-5|TRBD1
TGTGCCAGCAGAACAGGGGGCCAGCCCCAGCATTTT
CASRTGGQPQHF
>TRBV6-5|.|TRBJ1-5|TRBD1
TGTGCCAGCAGTAAGTCCCAGGGGGGCAATCAGCCCCAGCATTTT
CASSKSQGGNQPQHF
>TRBV30|.|TRBJ1-2|.
TGTGCCTGGAGTCCCCCAGGGTCCGACCCAAGCTATGGCTACACCTTC
CAWSPPGSDPSYGYTF
>TRBV7-2|.|TRBJ2-3|.
TGTGCCAGCAGCTTAGTCGCCGGTACGCAGTATTTT
CASSLVAGTQYF
>TRBV19|.|TRBJ2-2|.
TGTGCCAGTAGTATATCCCGGGCCGGGGAGCTGTTTTTT
CASSISRAGELFF
>TRBV2|.|TRBJ1-5|.
TGTGCCAGCAGTGAAGCGCAGGGTCGGCAGCCCCAGCATTTT
CASSEAQGRQPQHF
>TRBV19|.|TRBJ2-6|.
TGTGCCAGTAGTATAGATCTATCCGGGACTTCCTGGTCTGGGGCCAACGTCCTGACTTTC
CASSIDLSGTSWSGANVLTF
>TRBV19|.|TRBJ2-1|.
TGTGCCAGTAGTATAACCGGGACACAATACAATGAGCAGTTCTTC
CASSITGTQYNEQFF
>TRBV28|.|TRBJ2-2|.
TGTGCCAGCAGTTTCCACGGTCGTGGGGAGCTGTTTTTT
CASSFHGRGELFF
>TRBV19|.|TRBJ1-2|TRBD1
TGTGCCAGTACTGAGACAGGGGGCTTTGGCTACACCTTC
CASTETGGFGYTF
>TRBV7-3|.|TRBJ1-1|.
TGTGCCAGCAGCACCCGACAGAACACTGAAGCTTTCTTT
CASSTRQNTEAFF
>TRBV20-1|.|TRBJ1-2|TRBD1
TGCAGCGCTAGCACAGGGGGGATCGGCACCTTC
CSASTGGIGTF
>TRBV10-3|.|TRBJ2-1|TRBD2
TGTGCCATCAGTGAGTCGGGGGGGTCATACAATGAGCAGTTCTTC
CAISESGGSYNEQFF
>TRBV5-4|.|TRBJ2-5|.
TGTGCCAGCAGCTTGCCTGTTTCAAAAGCGGGTGGAGAGACCCAGTACTTC
CASSLPVSKAGGETQYF
>TRBV9|.|TRBJ1-2|.
TGTGCCAGCAGCGTATTCCTCGGTGGTGGCTACACCTTC
CASSVFLGGGYTF
>TRBV7-9|.|TRBJ2-6|TRBD2
TGTGCCAGCAGCTTAGCGCGGGGGGCCAGTGGGGCCAACGGCCTGACTTTC
CASSLARGASGANGLTF
>TRBV7-7|few|TRBJ2-5|.
TGTGCTAGCAGCCTAGACAACGGGAACCAAGAGACCCAGTACTTC
CASSLDNGNQETQYF
>TRBV7-3|few|TRBJ1-5|.
TGTGCCAGCAGCTTAGGTAGGGAGAGACGGTATCAGCCCCAGCATTTT
CASSLGRERRYQPQHF